This note documents a single T cell receptor beta chain sequence. Its antigen is unidentified. For each CDR3 protein, TCRdb gives one entry from its re-call of the 5' RACE reads, without DNA. The repertoire table contains approximately 380,000 distinct CDR3 sequences. CDR1 SGHRS and CDR2 YFSETQ come from the germline V gene. The CDR3 consists of 13 residues. This record belongs to a study of monozygotic twins with inflammatory bowel disease. Findings of the study overall: Fewer shared clonotypes with others were found in IBD patients than in healthy twins, especially with disease activity.

V gene TRBV5-1 combines with J gene TRBJ1-5. Sequencing was performed on blood. The origin of this receptor is a human donor with ulcerative colitis or Crohn's disease, or a healthy co-twin of an affected twin (not recorded which). The CDR3 region is CASSLGSNQPQHF.